The rows below give T cell receptor beta chains drawn from one sample of a study of blood T cell repertoires in COVID-19. The assay was immunoSEQ multiplex PCR, and TCRdb's table has in-frame clones only and misses some. The sample contains around 300,000 clones, 70% to 90% of which appear only once. Sequences were obtained from PBMCs or T cells enriched from blood (not recorded which). The receptors here all came from a woman in her fifties or sixties in a cohort exposed to, infected with or recovered from COVID-19 (not recorded which). CDR3s include the opening cysteine and the closing phenylalanine or tryptophan. Each record gives: D gene, clone size, V gene, J gene, CDR3 protein, CDR3 DNA. D genes are given only for firm matches. The size field is filled for only some rows; it gives once, few, many or a size class.

-,-,TRBV5-4,TRBJ2-5,CASSFSGSAGTQYF,TGTGCCAGCAGCTTTAGCGGTTCTGCGGGGACCCAGTACTTC
-,few,TRBV6-1,TRBJ2-1,CASSEDGGGGYEQFF,TGTGCCAGCAGTGAAGACGGGGGTGGCGGGTATGAGCAGTTCTTC
-,once,TRBV7-9,TRBJ2-7,CASSLEGGISSSYEQYF,TGTGCCAGCAGCTTAGAGGGCGGGATATCGTCCTCCTACGAGCAGTACTTC
-,few,TRBV30,TRBJ2-6,CAWSVLRQEQSSGANVLTF,TGTGCCTGGAGTGTATTGAGACAGGAGCAGAGCTCTGGGGCCAACGTCCTGACTTTC
-,-,TRBV4-1,TRBJ2-5,CASSQARPGGETQYF,TGCGCCAGCAGCCAAGCTAGGCCAGGGGGGGAGACCCAGTACTTC
TRBD2,-,TRBV5-6,TRBJ2-7,CASSPGTSGRGREQYF,TGTGCCAGCAGCCCCGGGACTAGCGGGAGGGGTCGCGAGCAGTACTTC
-,-,TRBV20-1,TRBJ2-1,CSVAQGNEQFF,TGCAGTGTTGCCCAGGGGAATGAGCAGTTCTTC
-,once,TRBV27,TRBJ2-5,CASSPEQDLRGQETQYF,TGTGCCAGCAGCCCAGAACAGGACCTAAGGGGGCAAGAGACCCAGTACTTC
TRBD2,-,TRBV10-2,TRBJ2-7,CASRGTSGSTYEQYF,TGCGCCAGCAGAGGGACTAGCGGGAGTACCTACGAGCAGTACTTC
-,-,TRBV6-5,TRBJ1-1,CASSYSGTRGEAFF,TGTGCCAGCAGTTACTCGGGAACCCGGGGTGAAGCTTTCTTT
TRBD2,-,TRBV6-5,TRBJ2-1,CASSYGGRGYNEQFF,TGTGCCAGCAGTTACGGCGGGAGGGGCTACAATGAGCAGTTCTTC
TRBD1,once,TRBV6-6,TRBJ1-1,CASSYPGQGTEAFF,TGTGCCAGCAGCTACCCGGGACAGGGGACTGAAGCTTTCTTT
TRBD1,-,TRBV27,TRBJ1-1,CASSSPPGTGGTEAFF,TGTGCCAGCAGTTCTCCTCCCGGGACAGGGGGCACTGAAGCTTTCTTT
TRBD2,-,TRBV28,TRBJ2-7,CASSPHGGISYEQYF,TGTGCCAGCAGTCCCCACGGGGGGATCTCCTACGAGCAGTACTTC
TRBD2,-,TRBV28,TRBJ2-7,CASSGGTSGSYEQYF,TGTGCCAGCAGTGGAGGGACTAGCGGGTCCTACGAGCAGTACTTC